The entry that follows covers one TCR beta chain sequence. Authors' processing steps: Amplification from reference gene primers served as the basis for estimated nucleated cell counts. Libraries were prepared by immunoSEQ multiplex PCR; TCRdb keeps only in-frame clonotypes and omits some of them. V, J and clone size are taken as reported in that table, and D and trimming were inferred from the DNA itself. In the table there are approximately 92,000 clones, around 80% of which are singletons. Deletions cut 5 bases from V and 1 base from J, with 11 bases between. Per germline, CDR1 LGHDT and CDR2 YNNKEL (reference sequence). The CDR3 has 14 residues. The sample belongs to a study of blood T cell repertoires in COVID-19. Study overall: Sites across the United States, Italy and Spain contributed samples from acute and convalescent COVID-19. T cells, B-cell-depleted T cells, or PBMCs provided the cDNA or gDNA that served as material.

The chain employs TRBV3-1 (or the pseudogene TRBV3-2) and TRBJ2-5; a possible D gene is TRBD2 (6 bases). The sequence derives from a man aged 55-75 years with acute or convalescent COVID-19. Sequenced: peripheral blood. The CDR3, as DNA: TGTGCCAGCAGCGAGGTGGGGGGCCAAGAGACCCAGTACTTC. Residues: CASSEVGGQETQYF.